The sequence of this T cell receptor (beta chain) was determined in a study of cytomegalovirus exposure and HLA in healthy donors. Researchers ran the PCR with 60 Vbeta and 13 Jbeta primers. Only in-frame clones appear in the TCRdb table, and some are missing; sequencing was by immunoSEQ multiplex PCR. The data hold tens of thousands of clones, with 85% to 90% observed a single time. Germline CDR1 reads MNHEY; CDR2 reads SMNVEV (reference sequence). CDR3 length: 14 residues. Trimming pared 5 bases from V and 4 bases from J, leaving 14 bases between. The source is a boy aged 10-17 years in good health and CMV-seronegative. The sample taken for sequencing was PBMCs. The genes are TRBV27 and TRBJ1-1, with D tentatively TRBD1 (5 bases). The CDR3 DNA reads as TGTGCCAGCAGTCCACCGCCTGGGGCCACTGAAGCTTTCTTT. Its translation is CASSPPPGATEAFF.